This T cell receptor beta chain was recorded in a study of T cells expressing NK-cell markers. The overall study: One of the eight sequenced donors was seronegative, whereas the other seven were HCMV-seropositive.

TCRdb re-called the 5' RACE reads and shows each CDR3 protein once, DNA omitted. The sample includes about 140,000 distinct CDR3 sequences. This sequence was found in a man younger than 35 in good health. Input material: blood T cells: a sorted CD56 or NKG2C T cell subset, CD4+ or CD8+ T cells, or bulk PBMC T cells (not recorded which).

The CDR3 spells CASSQDQVLAVSYEQYF. V usage is TRBV4-3 and J usage is TRBJ2-7; there is no DNA to check the TCRdb D call of TRBD2. Looked up from germline, CDR1 is LGHNA and CDR2 is YSLEER. This CDR3 contains 17 residues.